One and the same sample provided the 10 T cell receptor beta chains below, sequenced in a study of shared clonotypes between healthy human individuals. Assay used: immunoSEQ multiplex PCR; TCRdb lists only in-frame clones, some missing. The table lists roughly 2,300,000 clones, about 90% of them singletons. The specimen sequenced was naive CD4+ T cells from PBMCs. Subset defined: CD45RA+ positively selected. Receptors originate from a man between 18 and 35 years old in good health. Some clones in this sample may be carry-over from other donors' samples.

V usage is TRBV27 and J usage is TRBJ2-2; maybe TRBD2 (5 bases). CDR3 length: 15 residues. CDR1 and CDR2 from the germline V gene are MNHEY and SMNVEV (reference sequence). V dropped 3 bases and J dropped 0 bases, with 8 bases sitting between them. The CDR3 nucleotides read TGTGCCAGCAGTTTGACGGGGACGAACACCGGGGAGCTGTTTTTT. This sequence encodes CASSLTGTNTGELFF.

The V and J genes are TRBV28 and TRBJ1-2; D not certain. Germline V gives CDR1 MDHEN, CDR2 SYDVKM. The CDR3 sequence is 15 residues long. Between the trimmed V and J ends, which lost 5 bases and 2 bases, there was a span of 15 bases. The chain's CDR3 is CASSTLPAANYGYTF. In nucleotides, the CDR3 is TGTGCCAGCAGTACCCTACCGGCGGCAAACTATGGCTACACCTTC.

The V call is TRBV19, the J call TRBJ1-1; D might be TRBD1 (5 bases). V gave up 3 bases and J gave up 7 bases, with 9 bases separating them. Germline loops: CDR1 LNHDA, CDR2 SQIVND (reference sequence). The length of the CDR3 is 12 residues. This CDR3 reads CASSIRAGEAFF. DNA for the CDR3: TGTGCCAGTAGTATCAGGGCGGGTGAAGCTTTCTTT.

The chain combines TRBV6-6 with TRBJ1-1, with 7 bases matching TRBD1. V was pared by 7 bases and J by 8 bases, with 10 bases of the junction left unmatched. The germline V gene has CDR1 MNHNY and CDR2 SVGAGI (reference sequence). The CDR3 has 13 amino acids. The CDR3 protein is CASTDRVGPEAFF. The CDR3 DNA is TGTGCCAGCACTGACAGGGTGGGACCGGAAGCTTTCTTT.

The genes are TRBV6-6 and TRBJ2-1, with TRBD2 matching 10 bases. The CDR3 loop spans 14 amino acids. CDR1 and CDR2 from the germline V gene are MNHNY and SVGAGI (reference sequence). With 5 bases clipped from V and 8 bases from J, the junction kept 6 bases outside the gene matches. The CDR3 nucleotides read TGTGCCAGCAGTACTAGCGGGAAGGGCCATGAGCAGTTCTTC. It yields the protein CASSTSGKGHEQFF.

The chain combines TRBV29-1 with TRBJ1-1; tentative D call: TRBD1 (5 bases). Germline V gene data show CDR1 as SQVTM and CDR2 as ANQGSEA. V was shortened by 6 bases and J by 7 bases, with 12 bases between the two germline ends. The CDR3 consists of 11 residues. For the CDR3, the DNA is TGCAGCGTGGGGCTTGTAGATGAAGCTTTCTTT. Its protein product is CSVGLVDEAFF.

The chain has TRBV2 and TRBJ2-5; 9 nucleotides match TRBD1. The J call may be incorrect, as the DNA end agrees better with TRBJ2-7. There are 15 residues in the CDR3. In germline, CDR1 is SNHLY, CDR2 FYNNEI. The CDR3 sequence: CASSAGTGNLYEQYF. Here the CDR3 DNA reads TGTGCCAGCAGTGCCGGGACAGGGAACCTCTACGAGCAGTACTTC.

About this clone: Relative to the germline gene, one junction end is altered; a read error may explain this. V usage is TRBV6-5 and J usage is TRBJ2-7; TRBD1 might be the D (5 bases). This CDR3 comprises 13 residues. CDR1 is MNHEY, CDR2 SVGAGI, per germline. CDR3 protein: CASSYLDSPQTHF. CDR3 nucleotide sequence: TGTGCCAGCAGTTATCTAGACAGCCCCCAAACCCACTTC.

The CDR3 loop reads CASSFPGREGNEQFF. CDR3 nucleotides: TGTGCCAGCAGCTTCCCCGGGCGGGAGGGTAATGAGCAGTTCTTC. This sequence joins TRBV6-6 and TRBJ2-1; 9 nucleotides match TRBD2. J lost 7 bases, V lost 6 bases, and 10 bases had no gene match. Per germline, CDR1 MNHNY and CDR2 SVGAGI (reference sequence). The CDR3 has 15 amino acids.

The V gene is TRBV19, the J gene TRBJ1-1; D call uncertain. The germline gives CDR1 LNHDA, CDR2 SQIVND (reference sequence). Deletions cut 1 base from V and 1 base from J, with 7 bases between. The CDR3 is made up of 14 amino acids. The CDR3 nucleotides are TGTGCCAGTAGTATAGTCGGCAGGAACACTGAAGCTTTCTTT. It specifies CASSIVGRNTEAFF.